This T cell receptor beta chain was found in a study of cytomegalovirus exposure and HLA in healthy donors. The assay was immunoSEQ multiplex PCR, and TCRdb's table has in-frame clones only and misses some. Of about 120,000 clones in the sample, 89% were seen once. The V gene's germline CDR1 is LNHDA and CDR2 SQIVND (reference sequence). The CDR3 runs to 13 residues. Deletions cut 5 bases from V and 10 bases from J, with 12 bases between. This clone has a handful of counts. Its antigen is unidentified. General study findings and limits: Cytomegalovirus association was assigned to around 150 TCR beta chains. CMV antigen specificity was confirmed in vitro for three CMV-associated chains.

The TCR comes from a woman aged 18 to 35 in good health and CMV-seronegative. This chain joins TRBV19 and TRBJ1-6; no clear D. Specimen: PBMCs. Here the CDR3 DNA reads TGTGCCAGTAGTTTCGTGGGCGAATCACCCCTCCACTTT. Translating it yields CASSFVGESPLHF.